The rows below give T cell receptor beta chains drawn from one sample of a study of regulatory and conventional T cells in RAG deficiency. Profiled with immunoSEQ multiplex PCR; TCRdb holds only in-frame clones, not every one. Found here are roughly 11,000 clones, approximately 95% of them singletons; the top ten hold about 1.3%. The same sample was also studied in work on regulatory T cells.

Sequenced: CD127- CD25+ CD4+ Tregs sorted from blood. The source of these receptors is a human donor in good health. Both conserved end residues are part of each CDR3. The order of the fields is J gene, D gene, V gene, clone size, CDR3 protein, CDR3 DNA. The D gene is left open where the match is weak. Some rows have no size entry. The others give once, few or many, or a class for an expanded clone.

TRBJ1-1,.,TRBV14,few,CASSQGRRNTEAFF,TGTGCCAGCAGCCAGGGGAGGAGGAACACTGAAGCTTTCTTT
TRBJ2-7,TRBD1,TRBV5-1,.,CASSSGTGGYEQYF,TGCGCCAGCAGTTCCGGGACAGGGGGTTACGAGCAGTACTTC
TRBJ2-3,TRBD2,TRBV5-4,.,CASSPGLAASTDTQYF,TGTGCCAGCAGCCCAGGACTAGCGGCTAGCACAGATACGCAGTATTTT
TRBJ1-6,.,TRBV19,.,CASSIDSQSSYNSPLHF,TGTGCCAGTAGTATCGACAGCCAGAGCTCCTATAATTCACCCCTCCACTTT
TRBJ1-6,.,TRBV27,.,CASSFQGLYNSPLHF,TGTGCCAGCAGTTTCCAGGGGCTCTATAATTCCCCCCTCCACTTT
TRBJ2-5,.,TRBV5-1,.,CASSLALRRFQIQETQYF,TGCGCCAGCAGCTTGGCCCTGCGGAGGTTTCAGATACAAGAGACCCAGTACTTC
TRBJ1-2,TRBD1,TRBV6-6,.,CASSSYISPGGYGYTF,TGTGCCAGCAGCAGTTACATCAGTCCAGGGGGCTATGGCTACACCTTC
TRBJ1-4,TRBD1,TRBV19,.,CASSIWGTGDEKLFF,TGTGCCAGTAGTATTTGGGGGACAGGGGACGAAAAACTGTTTTTT
TRBJ1-6,TRBD1,TRBV27,once,CASSPQGGLDNSPLHF,TGTGCCAGCAGTCCCCAGGGGGGATTAGATAATTCACCCCTCCACTTT
TRBJ1-2,TRBD1,TRBV9,.,CASSGDRGVDGYTF,TGTGCCAGCAGCGGGGACAGGGGGGTGGATGGCTACACCTTC
TRBJ1-2,.,TRBV6-5,.,CASSYGQGGKNGYTF,TGTGCCAGCAGTTACGGGCAGGGTGGTAAGAATGGCTACACCTTC
TRBJ2-1,.,TRBV7-9,.,CASSLVLSNNEQFF,TGTGCCAGCAGCTTAGTGCTGAGCAACAATGAGCAGTTCTTC
TRBJ1-2,.,TRBV7-9,.,CASSLAIIGYSGYTF,TGTGCCAGCAGCTTAGCTATCATCGGGTATTCTGGCTACACCTTC
TRBJ1-2,.,TRBV10-2,.,CASMYRRGGGYTF,TGCGCCAGCATGTACCGCCGGGGGGGAGGCTACACCTTC
TRBJ1-2,TRBD1,TRBV29-1,.,CSAFDRAYGYTF,TGCAGCGCATTTGACAGGGCTTATGGCTACACCTTC
TRBJ2-1,TRBD2,TRBV13,.,CASSAIAGGRRNEQFF,TGTGCCAGCAGCGCTATAGCGGGGGGGCGTAGGAATGAGCAGTTCTTC
TRBJ1-2,.,TRBV5-1,.,CASSPQLDRNYGYTF,TGCGCCAGCAGCCCACAACTCGACAGGAATTATGGCTACACCTTC
TRBJ1-3,.,TRBV6-1,.,CASRQGLGNTIYF,TGTGCCAGCAGGCAGGGTTTGGGAAACACCATATATTTT
TRBJ1-4,.,TRBV6-5,.,CASSYPLDSNEKLFF,TGTGCCAGCAGTTACCCCTTGGACAGTAATGAAAAACTGTTTTTT